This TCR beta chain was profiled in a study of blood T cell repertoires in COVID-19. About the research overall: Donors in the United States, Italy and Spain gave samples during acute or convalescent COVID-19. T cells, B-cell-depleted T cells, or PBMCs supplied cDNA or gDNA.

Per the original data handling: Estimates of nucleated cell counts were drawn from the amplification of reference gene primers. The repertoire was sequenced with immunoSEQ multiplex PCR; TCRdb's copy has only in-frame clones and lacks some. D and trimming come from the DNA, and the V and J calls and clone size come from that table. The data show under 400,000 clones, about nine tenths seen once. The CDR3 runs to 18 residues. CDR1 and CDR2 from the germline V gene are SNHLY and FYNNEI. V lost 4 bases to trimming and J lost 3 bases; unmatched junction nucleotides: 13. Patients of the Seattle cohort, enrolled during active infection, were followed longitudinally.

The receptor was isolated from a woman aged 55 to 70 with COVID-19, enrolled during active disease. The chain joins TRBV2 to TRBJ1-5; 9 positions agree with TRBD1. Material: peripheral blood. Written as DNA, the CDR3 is TGTGCCAGCAGTGGAGGACAGGGGTTGACCAAAGCCAATCAGCCCCAGCATTTT. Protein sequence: CASSGGQGLTKANQPQHF. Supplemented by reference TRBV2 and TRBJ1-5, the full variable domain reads EPEVTQTPSHQVTQMGQEVILRCVPISNHLYFYWYRQILGQKVEFLVSFYNNEISEKSEIFDDQFSVERPDGSNFTLKIRSTKLEDSAMYFCASSGGQGLTKANQPQHFGDGTRLSIL.